This T cell receptor (beta chain) was sequenced in a study of T cells in tuberculosis. Study at large: Sequenced TCRs come from CD1B-GMM tetramer-binding T cells. A South African cohort included IGRA-negative adolescents, latently infected IGRA-positive adolescents and adults with active tuberculosis. General observations from the study: GMM-specific TCRs were nearer to active tuberculosis alpha repertoires, suggesting expansion.

Profiling relied on immunoSEQ multiplex PCR, and the TCRdb table lists in-frame clones only, not all of them. The table has 25,000 to 40,000 clones, less than 95% seen once. Tuberculin skin test and IGRA determined adolescents' latent tuberculosis status at entry. A note on this clone: Its antigen is still unknown.

CDR1 MNHNY and CDR2 SVGAGI come from the germline V gene (reference sequence). V lost 6 bases, J lost 4 bases, and 10 bases lay in between. The CDR3 length is 13 residues. The sample taken for sequencing was PBMCs. The chain carries TRBV6-6 and TRBJ1-5, with D hard to call. The TCR originated in a donor between 5 and 29 years old with latent tuberculosis or without tuberculosis infection. Some clones in this sample may be carry-over from other donors' samples. CDR3 in amino acids: CASSASWNQPQHF. Here the CDR3 DNA reads TGTGCCAGCAGCGCGAGTTGGAATCAGCCCCAGCATTTT.